This TCR beta chain was captured in a study of T cells after yellow fever vaccination. CDR3 length: 14 residues. The germline V gene encodes CDR1 SGHRS and CDR2 YFSETQ. Deletions cut 1 base from V and 7 bases from J, with 11 bases between. The study made its TCR cDNA through 5'RACE template switching. That step introduced a universal primer site along with UMIs. A single record per CDR3 protein comes from TCRdb applying MiXCR to the 5' RACE reads. The table shows 200,000 to 250,000 distinct CDR3 sequences, with about 3% occurring only once. Whole-study findings and limits: In post-booster samples, most primary-vaccination clones reappeared (just under 98% CD4, about 90% CD8). Contaminants from the bulk population, in the form of abundant clonotypes, could be found in FACS-sorted repertoires.

This clonotype was detected ten times or more. What it recognizes is unknown. The material sequenced was CD4+ T cells sorted from PBMCs, taken 10 days after the yellow fever booster vaccination. This chain joins TRBV5-1 and TRBJ2-2, with D possibly being TRBD1 (5 bases). This clonotype was sampled from a man between 18 and 35 years old who received the YFV17D yellow fever vaccine. CDR3 protein: CASSLREQDGELFF. CDR3 DNA: TGCGCCAGCAGCTTGAGGGAACAGGACGGGGAGCTGTTTTTT.